This paragraph covers one T cell receptor beta chain sequence. Its antigen is as yet unknown. This entry comes from a study of vaccination effects on CD4 cells after COVID-19. Clones were read by immunoSEQ multiplex PCR, and TCRdb kept only the in-frame ones, dropping some. The sample yields 35,000 to 55,000 clones, roughly four fifths seen once. ViraFEST expansion of antigen-specific CD4+ T cells with viral peptide pools preceded sequencing. Following culture for more than 9 days, CD4+ T cells were isolated. The person was diagnosed with PCR-confirmed SARS-CoV-2 infection between March and December 2020. Cells had half their medium changed to IL-2 medium on days 3 and 7. The CDR3 runs to 14 residues. CDR1 and CDR2 (germline): MNHEY, SVGAGI. V was shortened by 5 bases and J by 9 bases, with 17 bases between the two germline ends.

The chain recombines TRBV6-5 with TRBJ2-4; a possible D gene is TRBD1 (7 bases). The clonotype originates from a human donor who had a prior SARS-CoV-2 infection. The sample in question was CD4+ T cells from PBMCs cultured with a peptide pool, obtained before COVID-19 vaccination. The CDR3 DNA is TGTGCCAGCAGTCCCCAGGGGGGCGAGGCCATTCAGTACTTC. Translation: CASSPQGGEAIQYF.